These 31 T cell receptor beta chains were sequenced from one sample in a study of blood T cell repertoires in COVID-19. Produced via immunoSEQ multiplex PCR; TCRdb's table is partial and in-frame only. The sample includes tens of thousands of clones, roughly 77% of them seen just once. Sequenced input: peripheral blood. These receptors came from a woman in her seventies with acute or convalescent COVID-19.

This chain uses TRBV6-1 with TRBJ1-5; perhaps TRBD1 as D (5 bases). Looked up from germline, CDR1 is MNHNS and CDR2 is SASEGT. Trimming took off 1 base at V and 9 bases at J, with 16 bases between the two ends. The CDR3 length is 15 residues. Here the CDR3 reads CASSEVSAGMTPQHF. CDR3 DNA sequence: TGTGCCAGCAGTGAAGTATCGGCAGGGATGACGCCCCAGCATTTT.

V usage is TRBV30 and J usage is TRBJ1-2; TRBD1 matches 8 bases. Germline V gene lookup returns CDR1 GTSNPN and CDR2 SVGIG (reference sequence). The CDR3 consists of 15 residues. J gave up 4 bases and V 7 bases, and 14 bases lay outside the gene matches. The CDR3 bases are TGTGCCTTCCGGGACAGGCCCCGAGGGGGCTATGGCTACACCTTC. Residues: CAFRDRPRGGYGYTF.

The J gene is TRBJ2-2, the V gene TRBV4-1, with 9 nucleotides matching TRBD2. Germline V gene lookup returns CDR1 MGHRA and CDR2 YSYEKL. V trimming: 4 bases; J trimming: 4 bases; junction bases outside the gene matches: 7. The CDR3 totals 16 residues. The CDR3 loop reads CASSPRERGVTGELFF. As DNA, the CDR3 is TGCGCCAGCAGCCCTAGGGAGCGGGGGGTCACCGGGGAGCTGTTTTTT.

CDR3 DNA sequence: TGTGCCAGCCAGACAGGGGCGCTCACCGGGGAGCTGTTTTTT. It encodes CASQTGALTGELFF. This chain uses TRBV2 with TRBJ2-2; TRBD1 matches at 8 bases. The CDR3 sequence is 14 residues long. V lost 8 bases and J lost 4; bases outside the gene matches: 6. CDR1 is SNHLY, CDR2 FYNNEI, per germline.

This chain links TRBV6-2 or TRBV6-3 with TRBJ1-1; no reliable D call. V lost 2 bases, J lost 4 bases, and 14 bases lay in between. Germline V CDR1 and CDR2: MNHEY, SVGEGT. This CDR3 is 15 amino acids long. CDR3 DNA: TGTGCCAGCAGTTACACTTTCGGGGTGGCCACTGAAGCTTTCTTT. Its translation: CASSYTFGVATEAFF.

The chain carries TRBV3-1 (or the pseudogene TRBV3-2) and TRBJ2-7; D perhaps matches TRBD1 (6 bases). Germline CDR1 is LGHDT and CDR2 is YNNKEL (reference sequence). The length of the CDR3 is 11 residues. The germline V and J ends were trimmed by 4 bases and 6 bases, with 7 bases remaining between them. The CDR3 protein is CASSLTGEQYF. The CDR3, as DNA: TGTGCCAGCAGCCTGACAGGCGAGCAGTACTTC.

The gene calls are TRBV2 and TRBJ2-5, with D tentatively TRBD1 (5 bases). Trimming removed 5 bases at V and 6 bases at J, with 16 bases between. Germline-derived CDR1 and CDR2 are SNHLY and FYNNEI. The CDR3 runs 14 residues. The DNA of the CDR3 is TGTGCCAGCAGTCCCCGGCAGGCAGGGAAGACCCAGTACTTC. It encodes CASSPRQAGKTQYF.

The chain links TRBV3-1 (or the pseudogene TRBV3-2) to TRBJ1-2; D might be TRBD1 (5 bases). CDR1 LGHDT and CDR2 YNNKEL come from the germline V gene (reference sequence). The CDR3 has 14 amino acids. The V end was cut by 1 base, the J end by 2 bases, with 8 bases between. CDR3 in amino acids: CASSQGQSNYGYTF. Here the CDR3 DNA reads TGTGCCAGCAGCCAAGGACAGTCCAACTATGGCTACACCTTC.

This chain connects TRBV9 to TRBJ2-7; 7 bases line up with TRBD1. V dropped 2 bases and J dropped 1; count of bases not matched to a gene: 9. The CDR3 sequence is 16 residues long. Germline CDR1 SGDLS, CDR2 YYNGEE. The chain's CDR3 is CASSVAGTAPSYEQYF. The CDR3 DNA reads TGTGCCAGCAGCGTGGCCGGGACAGCCCCTTCCTACGAGCAGTACTTC.

Remarks on this clone: The junction departs from the called germline gene at one end, perhaps through a read error. V is TRBV7-9 and J is TRBJ1-4, with D uncertain. The CDR3 totals 12 residues. CDR1 and CDR2 from the germline V gene are SEHNR and FQNEAQ (reference sequence). CDR3 coding DNA: TGTGCCAGCAGCTTAGCAGAGACAATCCGGATTTTT. This codes for CASSLAETIRIF. The full variable domain, with the rest looked up from reference TRBV7-9 and TRBJ1-4, is DTGVSQNPRHKITKRGQNVTFRCDPISEHNRLYWYRQTLGQGPEFLTYFQNEAQLEKSRLLSDRFSAERPKGSFSTLEIQRTEQGDSAMYLCASSLAETIRIFGSGTQLSVL.

This clone was picked up one time. The chain employs TRBV23-1 and TRBJ2-7; TRBD2 matches at 7 bases. TRBV23-1 is sorted into the ORF group, with uncertain function. V gave up 10 bases and J gave up 4 bases; unmatched junction bases: 10. The CDR3 has 13 amino acids. CDR3 loop: CATPGGRVYEQYF. CDR3 DNA sequence: TGCGCCACCCCGGGGGGACGGGTGTACGAGCAGTACTTC.

This clone is a singleton in its sample. The genes are TRBV10-1 and TRBJ2-2; D is possibly TRBD1 (5 bases). V lost 5 bases, J lost 6 bases, and 10 bases lay in between. The length of the CDR3 is 13 residues. The germline CDR1 and CDR2 sequences are WNHNN and SYGVQD (reference sequence). This CDR3 is CASSIVGAGELFF. CDR3 sequence (DNA): TGCGCCAGCAGTATTGTAGGGGCCGGGGAGCTGTTTTTT.

The chain recombines TRBV7-2 with TRBJ1-5; 7 bases align to TRBD1. This CDR3 has 16 amino acids. CDR1 is SGHTA and CDR2 is FQGNSA in the germline V gene. V lost 5 bases to trimming and J lost 7 bases; unmatched junction nucleotides: 14. The CDR3 sequence is CASSPRYDREAQPQHF. The CDR3 nucleotides are TGTGCCAGCAGCCCCCGGTACGACAGGGAGGCCCAGCCCCAGCATTTT.

CDR3 in amino acids: CASRPKIGQSSTDTQYF. The CDR3, as DNA: TGTGCCAGCAGACCTAAGATCGGACAAAGTAGCACAGATACGCAGTATTTT. The chain links TRBV3-1 (or the pseudogene TRBV3-2) to TRBJ2-3; TRBD1 is a possible D gene (5 bases). The germline V and J ends were trimmed by 6 bases and 0 bases, with 19 bases remaining between them. Per germline, CDR1 LGHDT and CDR2 YNNKEL (reference sequence). CDR3 length equals 17 residues.

The CDR3 here is CASSLGRLAGGYEQYF. CDR3 bases: TGTGCCAGCAGTCTGGGGCGACTAGCGGGGGGCTACGAGCAGTACTTC. This chain connects TRBV27 to TRBJ2-7; 13 bases align to TRBD2. Germline V gene lookup returns CDR1 MNHEY and CDR2 SMNVEV (reference sequence). After removal of 5 bases from V and 3 bases from J, the junction contained 7 bases not matched to a gene. The CDR3 extends over 16 amino acids.

This clone has more than one count but fewer than ten. The V and J genes are TRBV4-3 and TRBJ2-2; TRBD1 aligns across 8 bases. The V gene's germline CDR1 is LGHNA and CDR2 YSLEER. The length of the CDR3 is 16 residues. V shed 0 bases and J 6 bases; nucleotides not matched to a gene: 6. CDR3 sequence (DNA): TGCGCCAGCAGCCAAGAGCGACAGGGGTTTTCCGGGGAGCTGTTTTTT. This translates into CASSQERQGFSGELFF.

This chain joins TRBV19 and TRBJ1-3; 7 bases line up with TRBD1. In germline, CDR1 is LNHDA, CDR2 SQIVND (reference sequence). V lost 0 bases to trimming and J lost 4 bases; unmatched junction nucleotides: 12. The CDR3 is made up of 18 amino acids. The CDR3 loop reads CASSIDRGTVSSGNTIYF. The CDR3 region has the DNA TGTGCCAGTAGTATAGATCGGGGGACAGTCTCTTCGGGAAACACCATATATTTT. The whole variable domain, filled in from reference TRBV19 and TRBJ1-3, reads DGGITQSPKYLFRKEGQNVTLSCEQNLNHDAMYWYRQDPGQGLRLIYYSQIVNDFQKGDIAEGYSVSREKKESFPLTVTSAQKNPTAFYLCASSIDRGTVSSGNTIYFGEGSWLTVV.

The V gene is TRBV11-2, the J gene TRBJ2-3, with 7 bases aligning to TRBD1. The V gene's germline CDR1 is SGHAT and CDR2 FQNNGV. V shed 5 bases, J shed 2 bases, and the junction held 4 bases outside the gene matches. This CDR3 region has 14 residues. CDR3 DNA sequence: TGTGCCAGCAGCCCGGGACAGTACACAGATACGCAGTATTTT. Its translation is CASSPGQYTDTQYF. Complete variable domain (other parts from reference TRBV11-2 and TRBJ2-3): EAGVAQSPRYKIIEKRQSVAFWCNPISGHATLYWYQQILGQGPKLLIQFQNNGVVDDSQLPKDRFSAERLKGVDSTLKIQPAKLEDSAVYLCASSPGQYTDTQYFGPGTRLTVL.

V usage is TRBV7-9 and J usage is TRBJ1-1; no reliable D call. The CDR3 length is 15 residues. Trimming pared 0 bases from V and 4 bases from J, leaving 12 bases between. CDR1 SEHNR and CDR2 FQNEAQ come from the germline V gene (reference sequence). The CDR3 here is CASSLAGGGGTEAFF. CDR3 DNA sequence: TGTGCCAGCAGCTTAGCGGGTGGTGGCGGCACTGAAGCTTTCTTT.

The chain is built from TRBV18 and TRBJ2-7; D gene unclear. Trimming removed 0 bases at V and 2 bases at J, with 5 bases between. The CDR3 runs to 13 residues. The germline CDR1 and CDR2 sequences are KGHSH and LQKENI. The CDR3 DNA follows: TGTGCCAGCTCACCACCCACTACCTACGAGCAGTACTTC. It specifies CASSPPTTYEQYF.

This rearrangement joins TRBV7-2 to TRBJ2-1; 10 positions agree with TRBD2. This CDR3 contains 17 residues. Germline trimming cut 4 bases from V and 5 bases from J; bases unmatched to any gene: 11. Germline V lookup: CDR1 SGHTA, CDR2 FQGNSA. As DNA, the CDR3 is TGTGCCAGCAGCTATCAGACCCGGACTAGCGGTCACAATGAGCAGTTCTTC. The encoded protein is CASSYQTRTSGHNEQFF. The variable domain in full, with the rest retrieved from reference TRBV7-2 and TRBJ2-1, is GAGVSQSPSNKVTEKGKDVELRCDPISGHTALYWYRQSLGQGLEFLIYFQGNSAPDKSGLPSDRFSAERTGGSVSTLTIQRTQQEDSAVYLCASSYQTRTSGHNEQFFGPGTRLTVL.

This sequence joins TRBV7-2 and TRBJ2-5; 12 nucleotides agree with TRBD2. In germline, CDR1 is SGHTA, CDR2 FQGNSA. The length of the CDR3 is 16 residues. V was pared by 0 bases and J by 4 bases, with 3 bases of the junction left unmatched. The CDR3 here is CASSLASLAGGETQYF. The CDR3 nucleotides read TGTGCCAGCAGCTTAGCGTCACTAGCGGGGGGAGAGACCCAGTACTTC.

The chain joins TRBV11-2 to TRBJ2-2, with D possibly being TRBD1 (5 bases). Germline V gene lookup returns CDR1 SGHAT and CDR2 FQNNGV. The length of the CDR3 is 12 residues. Between the trimmed V and J ends, which lost 5 bases and 8 bases, there was a span of 9 bases. CDR3 region: CASSPDRGELFF. CDR3 coding DNA: TGTGCCAGCAGCCCAGACAGAGGGGAGCTGTTTTTT.

The rearrangement links TRBV2 to TRBJ2-1, with TRBD2 identical over 11 bases. V trimming: 6 bases; J trimming: 7 bases; junction bases outside the gene matches: 14. The germline gives CDR1 SNHLY, CDR2 FYNNEI. This CDR3 spans 17 amino acids. CDR3 region: CASREEISGRAGNEQFF. The DNA for the CDR3 is TGTGCCAGCAGGGAGGAAATTAGCGGGAGGGCCGGGAATGAGCAGTTCTTC.

The chain recombines TRBV11-2 with TRBJ2-1; perhaps TRBD2 as D (6 bases). The V end was cut by 2 bases, the J end by 5 bases, with 16 bases between. Germline lookup yields CDR1 SGHAT and CDR2 FQNNGV. The CDR3 contains 16 residues. The DNA of the CDR3 is TGTGCCAGCAGCTTATTAGTCGGGGGATATAACAATGAGCAGTTCTTC. Amino acid sequence: CASSLLVGGYNNEQFF.

The gene calls are TRBV7-8 and TRBJ2-5; D gene ambiguous. The germline gives CDR1 SGHVS, CDR2 FQNEAQ. Trimming removed 0 bases at V and 2 bases at J, with 7 bases between. CDR3 size: 14 residues. The CDR3 DNA sequence: TGTGCCAGCAGCTTAGCGTCAACTCAAGAGACCCAGTACTTC. It codes for CASSLASTQETQYF.

In its sample, this clone is medium-sized. J is TRBJ1-1 and V is TRBV6-5; D is unresolved. Germline V gene lookup returns CDR1 MNHEY and CDR2 SVGAGI. This CDR3 contains 13 residues. With 2 bases removed from V and 0 bases from J, the gap between germline ends came to 4 bases. The CDR3 bases are TGTGCCAGCAGTTACGCGGTGAACACTGAAGCTTTCTTT. It encodes CASSYAVNTEAFF.

This clone has just a few counts. The chain carries TRBV4-2 and TRBJ1-5; TRBD1 is a possible D gene (5 bases). This CDR3 spans 16 amino acids. Looked up from germline, CDR1 is LGHNA and CDR2 is YNFKEQ. The V gene lost 0 bases and the J gene lost 9 bases, with 18 bases spanning the gap. Here the CDR3 reads CASSQESDGGTWPQHF. In DNA form, the CDR3 reads TGTGCCAGCAGCCAAGAAAGCGATGGCGGGACTTGGCCCCAGCATTTT.

The chain carries TRBV18 and TRBJ2-1; 7 bases are a match to TRBD1. Germline CDR1 reads KGHSH; CDR2 reads LQKENI. The CDR3 loop spans 17 amino acids. Trimming cost V 6 bases and J 5 bases; bases outside gene matches: 16. CDR3 coding DNA: TGTGCCAGCTCGCCTCAGGGGGTGGTTACAGACAACAATGAGCAGTTCTTC. Protein product: CASSPQGVVTDNNEQFF. The variable domain in full, completed from reference TRBV18 and TRBJ2-1, reads NAGVMQNPRHLVRRRGQEARLRCSPMKGHSHVYWYRQLPEEGLKFMVYLQKENIIDESGMPKERFSAEFPKEGPSILRIQQVVRGDSAAYFCASSPQGVVTDNNEQFFGPGTRLTVL.

V is TRBV15 and J is TRBJ2-5, with unresolved D. V was trimmed by 5 bases and J by 4 bases, leaving 11 bases between them. Germline V gene data show CDR1 as LNHNV and CDR2 as YYDKDF (reference sequence). There are 13 residues in the CDR3. The CDR3 nucleotides read TGTGCCACCAGCCCCACAGTAGGAGAGACCCAGTACTTC. This translates into CATSPTVGETQYF.

The sample holds one count of this clone. The chain couples TRBV5-1 to TRBJ2-1, with D uncertain. Germline values: CDR1 SGHRS, CDR2 YFSETQ. Trimming took off 3 bases at V and 4 bases at J, with 2 bases between the two ends. The CDR3 has 11 residues. The CDR3 sequence is CASSSYNEQFF. The CDR3 DNA sequence: TGCGCCAGCAGCTCGTACAATGAGCAGTTCTTC.